These 8 T cell receptor beta chains share one sample of origin, sequenced in a study of blood T cell repertoires in COVID-19. Generated by immunoSEQ multiplex PCR, the TCRdb table keeps only in-frame clones and is missing some. This sample has around 250,000 clones; nearly 90% occur once, and the top ten carry roughly 2%. The sample consisted of peripheral blood. The origin of the receptors is an older woman with COVID-19, enrolled during active disease.

The CDR3 DNA reads as TGTGCCAGCAGCACGGGGACAGGGGCCACAGATACGCAGTATTTT. Translating it yields CASSTGTGATDTQYF. The chain combines TRBV7-3 with TRBJ2-3, with 10 positions matching TRBD1. The CDR3 is made up of 15 amino acids. V was clipped by 5 bases and J by 2 bases; unmatched bases: 4. Germline V gene data show CDR1 as SGHTA and CDR2 as FQGTGA.

The chain links TRBV6-2 or TRBV6-3 to TRBJ1-2, with D perhaps TRBD1 (5 bases). CDR1 and CDR2 from the germline V gene are MNHEY and SVGEGT. The germline V and J ends were trimmed by 2 bases and 4 bases, with 11 bases remaining between them. CDR3 length equals 14 residues. The CDR3 sequence is CASSYGAPVYGYTF. The DNA for the CDR3 is TGTGCCAGCAGTTACGGGGCCCCTGTCTATGGCTACACCTTC.

J is TRBJ2-1 and V is TRBV4-3; TRBD2 matches 8 bases. V lost 4 bases and J lost 10; bases outside the gene matches: 15. This CDR3 spans 16 amino acids. Germline lookup yields CDR1 LGHNA and CDR2 YSLEER. Here the CDR3 DNA reads TGCGCCAGCAGCCCCTCGTGGGCGGGGGGTACTCTCGAGCAGTTCTTC. Amino acid sequence: CASSPSWAGGTLEQFF.

The CDR3 DNA reads TGTGCCGTCGGCGGGGGGACCACTGAAGCTTTCTTT. Translation gives CAVGGGTTEAFF. The chain joins TRBV10-3 to TRBJ1-1; D perhaps matches TRBD1 (5 bases). Germline loops: CDR1 ENHRY, CDR2 SYGVKD. The length of the CDR3 is 12 residues. V was clipped by 11 bases and J by 4 bases, with 14 bases between them.

The gene calls are TRBV7-2 and TRBJ1-1, with 10 nucleotides matching TRBD1. The germline CDR1 and CDR2 sequences are SGHTA and FQGNSA. The CDR3 consists of 13 residues. J was trimmed by 11 bases and V by 4 bases; bases with no gene match: 7. CDR3 DNA: TGTGCCAGCAGCTCCCCGGGACAGGGGCAGGCTTTCTTT. Its protein is CASSSPGQGQAFF.

There are a few counts of this clone. This sequence joins TRBV6-2 or TRBV6-3 and TRBJ1-1, with D uncertain. Germline V lookup: CDR1 MNHEY, CDR2 SVGEGT. This CDR3 spans 14 amino acids. V shed 2 bases and J shed 5 bases, with 12 bases lying between them. This CDR3 is CASSYAAENTEAFF. CDR3 bases: TGTGCCAGCAGTTACGCGGCAGAGAATACTGAAGCTTTCTTT.

This clone was detected a few times. The V and J genes are TRBV19 and TRBJ1-3, with 7 bases matching TRBD1. Per the germline V gene, CDR1 is LNHDA and CDR2 is SQIVND (reference sequence). Losses at the gene ends were 4 bases for V and 4 bases for J; bases not matched to a gene: 7. There are 15 residues in the CDR3. The DNA for the CDR3 is TGTGCCAGTAGTAGCCGACAGGGAGCAGGAAACACCATATATTTT. Its protein is CASSSRQGAGNTIYF. The full variable domain, rest sourced from reference TRBV19 and TRBJ1-3, is DGGITQSPKYLFRKEGQNVTLSCEQNLNHDAMYWYRQDPGQGLRLIYYSQIVNDFQKGDIAEGYSVSREKKESFPLTVTSAQKNPTAFYLCASSSRQGAGNTIYFGEGSWLTVV.

The chain combines TRBV29-1 with TRBJ1-2; D may be TRBD1 (5 bases). V was clipped by 7 bases and J by 6 bases, with 12 bases between them. The CDR3 has 11 residues. Germline V gene lookup returns CDR1 SQVTM and CDR2 ANQGSEA. CDR3 sequence (DNA): TGCAGCGCCAGACAGCAAAATGGCTACACCTTC. It is translated as CSARQQNGYTF.